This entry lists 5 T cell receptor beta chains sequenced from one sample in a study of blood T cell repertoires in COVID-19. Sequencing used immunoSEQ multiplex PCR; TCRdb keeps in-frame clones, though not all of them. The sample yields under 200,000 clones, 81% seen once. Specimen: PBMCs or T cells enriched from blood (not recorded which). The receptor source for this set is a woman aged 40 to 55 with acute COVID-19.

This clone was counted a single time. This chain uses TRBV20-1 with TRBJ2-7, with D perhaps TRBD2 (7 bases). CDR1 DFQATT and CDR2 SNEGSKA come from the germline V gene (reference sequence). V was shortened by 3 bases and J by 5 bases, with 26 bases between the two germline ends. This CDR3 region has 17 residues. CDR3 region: CSASRGNGRSGIDEQYF. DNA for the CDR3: TGCAGTGCTAGTAGGGGGAATGGGAGGAGCGGGATAGACGAGCAGTACTTC.

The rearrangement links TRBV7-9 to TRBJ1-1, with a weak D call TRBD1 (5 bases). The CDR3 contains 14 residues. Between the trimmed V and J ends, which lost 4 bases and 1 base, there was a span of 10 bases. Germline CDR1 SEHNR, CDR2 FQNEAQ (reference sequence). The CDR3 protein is CASSWITGNTEAFF. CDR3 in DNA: TGTGCCAGCAGCTGGATTACAGGGAACACTGAAGCTTTCTTT.

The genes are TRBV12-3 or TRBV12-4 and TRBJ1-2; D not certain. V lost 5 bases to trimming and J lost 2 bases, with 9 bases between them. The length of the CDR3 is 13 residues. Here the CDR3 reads CASSVQKNYGYTF. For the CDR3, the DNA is TGTGCCAGCAGTGTACAGAAGAACTATGGCTACACCTTC.

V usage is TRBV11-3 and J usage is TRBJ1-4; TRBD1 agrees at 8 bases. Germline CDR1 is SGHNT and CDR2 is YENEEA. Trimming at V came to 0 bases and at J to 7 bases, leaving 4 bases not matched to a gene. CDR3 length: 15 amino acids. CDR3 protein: CASSLDDRGGEKLFF. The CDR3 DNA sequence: TGTGCCAGCAGCTTAGATGACAGGGGAGGTGAAAAACTGTTTTTT.

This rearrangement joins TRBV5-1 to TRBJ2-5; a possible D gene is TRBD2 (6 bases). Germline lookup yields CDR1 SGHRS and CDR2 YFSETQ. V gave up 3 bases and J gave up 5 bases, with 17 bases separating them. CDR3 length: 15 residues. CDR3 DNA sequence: TGCGCCAGCAGCTCGGCCGGGGGATACTGGGAGACCCAGTACTTC. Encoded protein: CASSSAGGYWETQYF.